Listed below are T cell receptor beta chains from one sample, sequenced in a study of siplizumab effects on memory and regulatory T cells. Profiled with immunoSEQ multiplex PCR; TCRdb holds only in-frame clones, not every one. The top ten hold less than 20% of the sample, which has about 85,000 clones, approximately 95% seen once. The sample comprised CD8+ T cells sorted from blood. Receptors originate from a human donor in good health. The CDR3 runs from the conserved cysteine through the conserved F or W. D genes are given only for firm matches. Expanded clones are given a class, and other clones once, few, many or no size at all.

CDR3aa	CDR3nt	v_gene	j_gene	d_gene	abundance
CASSFYASNQPQHF	TGTGCCAGCAGTTTTTATGCTAGCAATCAGCCCCAGCATTTT	TRBV27	TRBJ1-5	NA	NA
CASSVAAGRYNEQFF	TGTGCCAGCAGCGTAGCAGCGGGACGGTACAATGAGCAGTTCTTC	TRBV9	TRBJ2-1	TRBD2	NA
CASSEGRARAAFF	TGTGCCAGCAGTGAAGGACGAGCGAGGGCAGCTTTCTTT	TRBV2	TRBJ1-1	NA	NA
CASSIVGLKTYEQYF	TGTGCCAGTAGTATAGTGGGACTCAAAACCTACGAGCAGTACTTC	TRBV19	TRBJ2-7	NA	NA
CASSFLDRVSYEQYF	TGTGCCAGCAGTTTCCTTGACAGGGTTAGTTACGAGCAGTACTTC	TRBV6-6	TRBJ2-7	TRBD1	NA
CASSDSYEQYF	TGCGCCAGCAGTGACAGCTACGAGCAGTACTTC	TRBV10-1	TRBJ2-7	NA	few
CASSYGTGGSYEQYF	TGTGCCAGCAGCTACGGGACAGGGGGCAGTTACGAGCAGTACTTC	TRBV7-9	TRBJ2-7	TRBD1	NA
CASSPSGSGNTIYF	TGTGCCAGCAGTCCCAGTGGGTCTGGAAACACCATATATTTT	TRBV28	TRBJ1-3	NA	NA
CAWSVLGLAGLSSYNEQFF	TGTGCCTGGAGTGTACTGGGACTAGCGGGACTGAGCTCCTACAATGAGCAGTTCTTC	TRBV30	TRBJ2-1	TRBD2	NA
CASSRPISGSLEQYF	TGTGCCAGCAGCCGGCCGATTAGCGGGAGCCTCGAGCAGTACTTC	TRBV7-9	TRBJ2-7	TRBD2	once
CASSPGQGGSPLHF	TGTGCCAGCAGTCCGGGACAGGGTGGTTCACCCCTCCACTTT	TRBV28	TRBJ1-6	TRBD1	NA
CASRETTAPGPFEQFF	TGTGCCAGCAGGGAAACTACTGCGCCTGGACCATTTGAGCAGTTCTTC	TRBV5-6	TRBJ2-1	NA	once
CASSVGPSSEQYF	TGTGCCAGTAGTGTTGGACCCTCCTCCGAGCAGTACTTC	TRBV19	TRBJ2-7	NA	NA
CASSPSGQGETQYF	TGTGCCAGCAGCCCCAGTGGTCAGGGGGAGACCCAGTACTTC	TRBV7-9	TRBJ2-5	NA	NA
CASSFEREGLHETQYF	TGTGCCAGCAGTTTTGAGCGGGAGGGCCTACACGAGACCCAGTACTTC	TRBV27	TRBJ2-5	TRBD2	NA
CASSTHPDKNTEAFF	TGTGCCAGTAGTACCCACCCGGACAAGAACACTGAAGCTTTCTTT	TRBV19	TRBJ1-1	NA	NA
CASRTRAGGNEQFF	TGTGCCAGCAGAACCCGGGCAGGGGGCAATGAGCAGTTCTTC	TRBV27	TRBJ2-1	TRBD1	NA
CASSLAGSTDTQYF	TGTGCCAGCAGTTTAGCGGGAAGCACAGATACGCAGTATTTT	TRBV28	TRBJ2-3	NA	NA
CASSRTSGSKDTQYF	TGTGCCAGCAGCCGTACTAGCGGGAGTAAAGATACGCAGTATTTT	TRBV5-6	TRBJ2-3	TRBD2	once
CASGFLPENEKLFF	TGTGCTAGTGGTTTCCTCCCAGAAAATGAAAAACTGTTTTTT	TRBV12-5	TRBJ1-4	NA	NA
CASSGGIHLYNEQFF	TGTGCCAGCAGCGGAGGAATACACCTTTACAATGAGCAGTTCTTC	TRBV9	TRBJ2-1	NA	NA
CASSLIQGPYEQYF	TGTGCCAGCAGCCTCATACAGGGACCCTACGAGCAGTACTTC	TRBV5-5	TRBJ2-7	NA	NA
CASQELLMNTEAFF	TGTGCCAGCCAGGAGCTACTCATGAACACTGAAGCTTTCTTT	TRBV2	TRBJ1-1	NA	few
CASSYHPGGGEGYTF	TGTGCCAGCAGTTACCACCCGGGAGGTGGGGAGGGCTACACCTTC	TRBV6-5	TRBJ1-2	NA	NA